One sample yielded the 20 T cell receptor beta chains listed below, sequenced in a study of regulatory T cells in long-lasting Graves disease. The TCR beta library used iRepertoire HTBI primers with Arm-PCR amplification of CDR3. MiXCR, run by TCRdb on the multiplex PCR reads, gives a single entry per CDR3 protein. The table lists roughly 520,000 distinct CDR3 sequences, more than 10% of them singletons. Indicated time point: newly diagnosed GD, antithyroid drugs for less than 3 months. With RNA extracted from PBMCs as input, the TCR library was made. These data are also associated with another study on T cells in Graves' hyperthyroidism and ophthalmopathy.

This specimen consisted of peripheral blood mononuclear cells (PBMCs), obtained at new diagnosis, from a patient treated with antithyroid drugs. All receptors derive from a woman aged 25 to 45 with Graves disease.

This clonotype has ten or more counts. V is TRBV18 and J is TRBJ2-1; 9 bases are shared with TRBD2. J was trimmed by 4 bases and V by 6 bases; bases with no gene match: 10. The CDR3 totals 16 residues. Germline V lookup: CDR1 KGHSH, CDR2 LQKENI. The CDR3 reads CASSTLAGSVYNEQFF. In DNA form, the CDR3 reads TGTGCCAGCTCCACCCTAGCGGGATCAGTTTACAATGAGCAGTTCTTC.

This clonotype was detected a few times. The CDR3, as DNA: TGCAGCGTTGCAACGGGACACAAGCCCAATGAGCAGTTCTTC. This encodes CSVATGHKPNEQFF. The genes are TRBV29-1 and TRBJ2-1; D might be TRBD1 (6 bases). Germline V gene data show CDR1 as SQVTM and CDR2 as ANQGSEA. Trimming took off 4 bases at V and 6 bases at J, with 16 bases between the two ends. The CDR3 consists of 14 residues.

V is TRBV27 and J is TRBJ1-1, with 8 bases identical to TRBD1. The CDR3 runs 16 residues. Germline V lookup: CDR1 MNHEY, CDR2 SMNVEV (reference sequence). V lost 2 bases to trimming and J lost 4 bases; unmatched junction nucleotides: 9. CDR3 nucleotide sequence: TGTGCCAGCAGTTTACGGGGCAGGGGGCGAGGCACTGAAGCTTTCTTT. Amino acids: CASSLRGRGRGTEAFF.

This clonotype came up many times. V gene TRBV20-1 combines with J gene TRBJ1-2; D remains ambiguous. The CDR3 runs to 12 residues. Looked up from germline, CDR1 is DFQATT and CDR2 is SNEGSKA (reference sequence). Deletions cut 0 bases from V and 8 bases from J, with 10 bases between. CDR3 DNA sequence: TGCAGTGCTAGAGATCCCATTTGCGGCTACACCTTC. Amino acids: CSARDPICGYTF.

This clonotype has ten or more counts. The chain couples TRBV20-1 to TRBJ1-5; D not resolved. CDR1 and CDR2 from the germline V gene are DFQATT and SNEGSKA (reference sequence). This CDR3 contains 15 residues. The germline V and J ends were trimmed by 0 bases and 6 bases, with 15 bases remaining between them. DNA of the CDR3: TGCAGTGCTAGAGATCGGGTGGAAGGGAGTCAGCCCCAGCATTTT. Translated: CSARDRVEGSQPQHF.

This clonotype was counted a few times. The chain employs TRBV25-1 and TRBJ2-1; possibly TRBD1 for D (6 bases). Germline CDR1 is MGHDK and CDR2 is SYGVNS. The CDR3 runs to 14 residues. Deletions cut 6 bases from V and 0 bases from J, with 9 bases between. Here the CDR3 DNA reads TGTGCCAGCAGCACAGGGAGCTCCTACAATGAGCAGTTCTTC. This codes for CASSTGSSYNEQFF.

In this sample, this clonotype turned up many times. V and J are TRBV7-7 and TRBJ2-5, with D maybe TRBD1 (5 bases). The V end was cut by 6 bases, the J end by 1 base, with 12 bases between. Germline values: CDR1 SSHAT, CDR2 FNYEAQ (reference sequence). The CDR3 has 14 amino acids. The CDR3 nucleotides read TGTGCCAGCAGATCGGACATCCGCCAAGAGACCCAGTACTTC. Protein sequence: CASRSDIRQETQYF.

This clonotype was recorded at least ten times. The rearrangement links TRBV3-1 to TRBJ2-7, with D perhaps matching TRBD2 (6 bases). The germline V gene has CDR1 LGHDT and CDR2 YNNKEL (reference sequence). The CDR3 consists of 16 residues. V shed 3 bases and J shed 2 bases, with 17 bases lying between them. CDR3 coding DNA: TGTGCCAGCAGCCAGACCTGGAGTTCGGGGGCCTACGAGCAGTACTTC. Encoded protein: CASSQTWSSGAYEQYF.

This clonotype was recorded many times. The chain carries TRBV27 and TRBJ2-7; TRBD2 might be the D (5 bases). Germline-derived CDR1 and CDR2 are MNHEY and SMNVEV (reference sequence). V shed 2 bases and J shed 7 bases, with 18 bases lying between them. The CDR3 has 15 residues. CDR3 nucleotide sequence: TGTGCCAGCAGTTTACTTGAGGGCGGCAGAATGGAGCAGTACTTC. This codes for CASSLLEGGRMEQYF.

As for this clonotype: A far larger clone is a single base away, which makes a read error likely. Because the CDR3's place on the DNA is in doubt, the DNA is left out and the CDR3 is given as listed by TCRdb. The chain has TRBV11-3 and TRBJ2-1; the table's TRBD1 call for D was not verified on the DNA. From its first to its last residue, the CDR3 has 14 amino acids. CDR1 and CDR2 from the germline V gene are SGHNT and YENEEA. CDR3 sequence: CASSFGGGSREQSF.

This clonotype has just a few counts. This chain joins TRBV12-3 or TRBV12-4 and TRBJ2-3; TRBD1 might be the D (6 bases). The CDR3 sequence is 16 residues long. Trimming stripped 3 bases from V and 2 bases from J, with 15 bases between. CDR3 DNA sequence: TGTGCCAGCAGTTTCAGAGTTGGGGGCCCCACAGATACGCAGTATTTT. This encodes CASSFRVGGPTDTQYF.

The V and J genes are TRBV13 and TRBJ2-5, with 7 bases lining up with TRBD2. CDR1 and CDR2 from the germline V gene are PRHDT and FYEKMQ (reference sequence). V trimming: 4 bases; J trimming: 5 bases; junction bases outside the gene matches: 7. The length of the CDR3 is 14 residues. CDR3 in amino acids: CASSSITSAETQYF. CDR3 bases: TGTGCCAGCAGCTCGATAACTAGCGCGGAGACCCAGTACTTC.

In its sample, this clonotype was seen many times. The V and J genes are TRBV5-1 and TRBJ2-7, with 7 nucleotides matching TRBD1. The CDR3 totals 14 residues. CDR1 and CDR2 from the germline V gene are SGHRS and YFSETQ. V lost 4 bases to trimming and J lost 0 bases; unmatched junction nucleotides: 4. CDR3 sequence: CASSTGTASYEQYF. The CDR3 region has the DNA TGCGCCAGCAGCACCGGGACAGCCTCCTACGAGCAGTACTTC.

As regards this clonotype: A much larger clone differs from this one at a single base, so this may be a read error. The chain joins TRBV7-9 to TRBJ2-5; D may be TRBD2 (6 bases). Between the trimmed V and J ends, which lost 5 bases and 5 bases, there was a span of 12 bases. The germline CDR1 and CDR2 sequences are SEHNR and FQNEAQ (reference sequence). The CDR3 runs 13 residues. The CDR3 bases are TGTGCCAGCAGCCAACTAGGGACTGAGACCCAGTACTTC. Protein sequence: CASSQLGTETQYF.

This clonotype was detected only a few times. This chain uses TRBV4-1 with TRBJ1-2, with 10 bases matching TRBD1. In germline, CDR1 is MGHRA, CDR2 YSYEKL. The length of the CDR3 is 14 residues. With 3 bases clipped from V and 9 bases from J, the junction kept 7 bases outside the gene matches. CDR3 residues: CASSHPGTGASYTF. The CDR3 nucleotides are TGCGCCAGCAGCCACCCCGGGACAGGGGCGAGCTACACCTTC.

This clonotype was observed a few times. CDR3 DNA: TGTGCCAGCAGTTACGATACCCGGAGCGGGATATCTTACAATGAGCAGTTCTTC. The encoded protein is CASSYDTRSGISYNEQFF. The V call is TRBV6-1, the J call TRBJ2-1, with TRBD2 matching 7 bases. V lost 5 bases to trimming and J lost 4 bases; unmatched junction nucleotides: 17. This CDR3 contains 18 residues. Germline V gene data show CDR1 as MNHNS and CDR2 as SASEGT.

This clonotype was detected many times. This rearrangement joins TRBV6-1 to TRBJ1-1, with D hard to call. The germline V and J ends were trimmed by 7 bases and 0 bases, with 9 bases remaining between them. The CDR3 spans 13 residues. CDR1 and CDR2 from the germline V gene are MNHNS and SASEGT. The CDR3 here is CASTQTVNTEAFF. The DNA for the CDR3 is TGTGCCAGCACCCAGACGGTGAACACTGAAGCTTTCTTT.

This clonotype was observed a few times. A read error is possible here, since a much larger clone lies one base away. This CDR3 is CASSGRDTDTQYF. The CDR3 DNA sequence: TGTGCCAGCAGTGGCCGGGACACAGATACGCAGTATTTT. This chain links TRBV2 with TRBJ2-3; perhaps TRBD2 as D (5 bases). V lost 4 bases, J lost 2 bases, and 7 bases lay in between. Germline V gene data show CDR1 as SNHLY and CDR2 as FYNNEI. This CDR3 region has 13 residues.

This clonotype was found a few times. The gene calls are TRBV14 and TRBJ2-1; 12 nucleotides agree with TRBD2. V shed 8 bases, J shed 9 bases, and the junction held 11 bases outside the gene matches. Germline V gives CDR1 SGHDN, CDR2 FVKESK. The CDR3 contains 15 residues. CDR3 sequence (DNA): TGTGCCAGCGCCCGACTAGCGGGAGTGGTGGGTGAGCAGTTCTTC. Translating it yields CASARLAGVVGEQFF.

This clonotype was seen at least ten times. The CDR3: CASSPLVGELFF. CDR3 nucleotides: TGTGCCAGCTCACCACTCGTCGGGGAGCTGTTTTTT. This chain uses TRBV18 with TRBJ2-2, with D unclear. There are 12 residues in the CDR3. Deletions cut 1 base from V and 7 bases from J, with 4 bases between. The germline V gene has CDR1 KGHSH and CDR2 LQKENI.